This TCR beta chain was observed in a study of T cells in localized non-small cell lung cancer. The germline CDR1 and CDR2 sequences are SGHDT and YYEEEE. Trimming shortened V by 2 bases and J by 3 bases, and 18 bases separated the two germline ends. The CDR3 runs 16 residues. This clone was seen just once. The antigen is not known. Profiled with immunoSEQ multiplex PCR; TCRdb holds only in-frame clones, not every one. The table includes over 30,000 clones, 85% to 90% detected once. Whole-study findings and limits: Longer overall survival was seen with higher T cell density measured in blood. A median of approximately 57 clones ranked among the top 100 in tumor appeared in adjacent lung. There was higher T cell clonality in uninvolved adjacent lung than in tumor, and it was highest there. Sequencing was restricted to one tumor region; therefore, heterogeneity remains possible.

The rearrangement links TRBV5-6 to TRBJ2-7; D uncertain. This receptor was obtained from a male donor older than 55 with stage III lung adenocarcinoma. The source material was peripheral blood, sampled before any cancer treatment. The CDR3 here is CASSLFMVRQRYEQYF. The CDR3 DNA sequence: TGTGCCAGCAGCTTATTTATGGTGCGGCAGCGCTACGAGCAGTACTTC.